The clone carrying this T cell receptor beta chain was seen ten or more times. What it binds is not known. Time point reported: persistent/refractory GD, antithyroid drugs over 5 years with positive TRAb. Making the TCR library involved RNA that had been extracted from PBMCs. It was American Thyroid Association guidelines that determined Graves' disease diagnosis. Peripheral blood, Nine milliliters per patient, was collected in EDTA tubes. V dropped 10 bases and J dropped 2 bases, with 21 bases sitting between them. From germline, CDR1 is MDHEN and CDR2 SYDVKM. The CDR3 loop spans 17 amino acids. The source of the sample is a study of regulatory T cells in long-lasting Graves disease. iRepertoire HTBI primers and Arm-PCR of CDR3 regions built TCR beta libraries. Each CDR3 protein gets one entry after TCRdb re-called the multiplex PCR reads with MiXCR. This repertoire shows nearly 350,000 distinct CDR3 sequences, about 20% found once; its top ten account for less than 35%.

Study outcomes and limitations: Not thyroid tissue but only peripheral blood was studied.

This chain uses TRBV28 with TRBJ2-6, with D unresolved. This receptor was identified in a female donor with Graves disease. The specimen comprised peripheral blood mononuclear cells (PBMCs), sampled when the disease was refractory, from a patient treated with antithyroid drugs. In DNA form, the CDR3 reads TGTGCCACCTCTTTACCCTACCCCGGCGCTGGGGCCAACGTCCTGACTTTC. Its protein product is CATSLPYPGAGANVLTF.